These 9 T cell receptor beta chains came from one sample sequenced in a study of CD8+CD57+ T cells in acquired aplastic anemia. Template material for TCR beta VDJ and CDR3 profiling consisted of genomic DNA. TCRdb re-called the reads with MiXCR, one entry per CDR3 protein. The profile shows 150,000 to 200,000 distinct CDR3 sequences, around 48% of them singletons. Sequencing was done on patients that had shown CD8+CD57+ cell expansion by flow cytometry. The sample comprised sorted CD4+, CD8+, or CD8+CD57+ T cells (not recorded which) from PBMCs. All receptors derive from a human donor with aplastic anemia.

The V gene is TRBV24-1, the J gene TRBJ1-4; D perhaps matches TRBD1 (5 bases). The CDR3 is 16 residues long. Trimming shortened V by 3 bases and J by 4 bases, and 14 bases separated the two germline ends. Germline V gene data show CDR1 as KGHDR and CDR2 as SFDVKD. The CDR3: CATSDGAGPDNEKLFF. As DNA, the CDR3 is TGTGCCACCAGTGATGGGGCCGGTCCAGATAATGAAAAACTGTTTTTT.

This clonotype was recorded a few times. The chain links TRBV10-3 to TRBJ2-2; a possible D gene is TRBD1 (6 bases). Between the trimmed V and J ends, which lost 8 bases and 2 bases, there was a span of 15 bases. The CDR3 has 15 amino acids. From germline, CDR1 is ENHRY and CDR2 SYGVKD. This CDR3 reads CAIYRTDINTGELFF. The DNA for the CDR3 is TGTGCCATCTACCGGACAGACATTAACACCGGGGAGCTGTTTTTT.

The chain recombines TRBV20-1 with TRBJ2-2; D is unresolved. Per the germline V gene, CDR1 is DFQATT and CDR2 is SNEGSKA (reference sequence). This CDR3 has 12 amino acids. V lost 4 bases and J 3 bases, leaving 6 bases between the germline ends. Written as DNA, the CDR3 is TGCAGTGCTACAAGCGACACCGGGGAGCTGTTTTTT. Residues: CSATSDTGELFF.

This clonotype was observed many times. The chain is built from TRBV9 and TRBJ2-5, with 8 positions matching TRBD2. The CDR3 consists of 15 residues. Germline-derived CDR1 and CDR2 are SGDLS and YYNGEE. V gave up 0 bases and J gave up 5 bases; unmatched junction bases: 6. The CDR3 DNA reads as TGTGCCAGCAGCGTAGCGGGGGGGGCCGGTGAGACCCAGTACTTC. Residues: CASSVAGGAGETQYF.

The chain joins TRBV11-2 to TRBJ1-1; the D gene is possibly TRBD1 (5 bases). CDR3 length: 13 amino acids. Germline V gives CDR1 SGHAT, CDR2 FQNNGV. The ends were cut back, 0 bases at V and 8 bases at J, with 10 bases in the middle. The CDR3 sequence: CASSLEGAGEAFF. The CDR3, as DNA: TGTGCCAGCAGCTTAGAAGGGGCAGGAGAAGCTTTCTTT.

About this clonotype itself: A read error may account for a junction end that differs from germline. The V and J genes are TRBV12-3 or TRBV12-4 and TRBJ1-2; D uncertain. The CDR3 has 13 amino acids. CDR3 DNA: TGTGTCAGCAGTTTATCAGCGGACTCCGGCTACACCTTC. It translates to CVSSLSADSGYTF.

This rearrangement joins TRBV15 to TRBJ2-5; 8 bases line up with TRBD2. The V gene's germline CDR1 is LNHNV and CDR2 YYDKDF (reference sequence). Trimming took 5 bases from V and 1 from J; bases not matched to a gene: 6. CDR3 length equals 15 residues. CDR3 nucleotide sequence: TGTGCCACCAGCTATCTCGGACTAGCCCAAGAGACCCAGTACTTC. It encodes CATSYLGLAQETQYF.

The chain couples TRBV14 to TRBJ2-3; no firm D call. The CDR3 has 18 residues. The V gene's germline CDR1 is SGHDN and CDR2 FVKESK. V lost 3 bases, J lost 0 bases, and 19 bases lay in between. DNA for the CDR3: TGTGCCAGCAGCCAGGATCGGTTCCTACAACTTAGCACAGATACGCAGTATTTT. This codes for CASSQDRFLQLSTDTQYF.

The table lists this clonotype with many counts. This sequence joins TRBV6-1 and TRBJ2-7, with 8 bases aligning to TRBD2. This CDR3 is built from 13 residues. Germline CDR1 reads MNHNS; CDR2 reads SASEGT. CDR3: CTTRGGGLNEQYF. CDR3 DNA sequence: TGTACCACCCGGGGCGGGGGGCTGAACGAGCAGTACTTC.